The 14 T cell receptor beta chains presented below share a single source sample, sequenced in a study of cytomegalovirus exposure and HLA in healthy donors. Use of 60 Vbeta and 13 Jbeta primers characterized the PCR. Method: immunoSEQ multiplex PCR; TCRdb's copy keeps in-frame clones and lacks some. The data show some 150,000 clones, with approximately 65% seen just once and about 3.2% held by the top ten. The sample consisted of PBMCs. Receptor source: a man in his forties or fifties in good health and CMV-seronegative.

This clone has more than one count but fewer than ten. The chain is built from TRBV9 and TRBJ2-6; 12 bases are shared with TRBD1. J lost 0 bases, V lost 4 bases, and 5 bases had no gene match. The CDR3 is 18 amino acids. Germline V lookup: CDR1 SGDLS, CDR2 YYNGEE. CDR3 nucleotide sequence: TGTGCCAGCAGCCTCGGGACAGGGGGCAACTCTGGGGCCAACGTCCTGACTTTC. It specifies CASSLGTGGNSGANVLTF.

The chain links TRBV7-2 to TRBJ2-3, with TRBD2 matching over 9 bases. V dropped 2 bases and J dropped 3; count of bases not matched to a gene: 6. The CDR3 runs 16 residues. Looked up from germline, CDR1 is SGHTA and CDR2 is FQGNSA. DNA for the CDR3: TGTGCCAGCAGCTTAACCAGCGGGAGGTCGACAGATACGCAGTATTTT. Protein product: CASSLTSGRSTDTQYF.

The chain is built from TRBV7-2 and TRBJ2-7; no definite D call. There are 13 residues in the CDR3. Per germline, CDR1 SGHTA and CDR2 FQGNSA. V lost 1 base, J lost 5 bases, and 9 bases lay in between. The CDR3 reads CASSLVFGHEQYF. In DNA, the CDR3 is TGTGCCAGCAGCTTAGTTTTTGGGCACGAGCAGTACTTC. Filled out from reference TRBV7-2 and TRBJ2-7, the complete variable domain reads GAGVSQSPSNKVTEKGKDVELRCDPISGHTALYWYRQSLGQGLEFLIYFQGNSAPDKSGLPSDRFSAERTGGSVSTLTIQRTQQEDSAVYLCASSLVFGHEQYFGPGTRLTVT.

This chain links TRBV28 with TRBJ1-6; 7 bases match TRBD1. This CDR3 comprises 12 residues. Per the germline V gene, CDR1 is MDHEN and CDR2 is SYDVKM. V lost 9 bases to trimming and J lost 9 bases; unmatched junction nucleotides: 5. CDR3 nucleotides: TGTGCCAGTCGGGACAGTTCTTCACCCCTCCACTTT. Protein: CASRDSSSPLHF.

This clone was counted a few times. The chain combines TRBV4-3 with TRBJ1-5; D unclear. V was clipped by 0 bases and J by 2 bases, with 11 bases between them. Germline V CDR1 and CDR2: LGHNA, YSLEER. The CDR3 contains 16 residues. CDR3: CASSQEATWGNQPQHF. The CDR3 DNA follows: TGCGCCAGCAGCCAAGAGGCGACTTGGGGCAATCAGCCCCAGCATTTT.

This clone was found a few times. The chain carries TRBV5-1 and TRBJ2-6, with D possibly TRBD1 on 6 matching bases. The CDR3 spans 18 residues. Trimming left V 2 bases short and J 0 bases short, with 15 bases between. Germline V lookup: CDR1 SGHRS, CDR2 YFSETQ. The CDR3: CASSFTTGFSSGANVLTF. CDR3 coding DNA: TGCGCCAGCAGCTTTACGACAGGATTCAGCTCTGGGGCCAACGTCCTGACTTTC.

The rearrangement links TRBV9 to TRBJ2-1, with 16 bases that match TRBD2. Germline V gene lookup returns CDR1 SGDLS and CDR2 YYNGEE. This CDR3 is 17 amino acids long. V gave up 10 bases and J gave up 0 bases; unmatched junction bases: 7. CDR3 in DNA: TGTGCCTGGGGGGGACTAGCGGGAGGGCCCTCCTACAATGAGCAGTTCTTC. Its translation: CAWGGLAGGPSYNEQFF.

This chain's CDR3 is CASSSQGSDTEAFF. As DNA, the CDR3 is TGTGCCAGCAGCTCCCAGGGATCGGACACTGAAGCTTTCTTT. The chain joins TRBV6-5 to TRBJ1-1; possibly TRBD1 for D (5 bases). The CDR3 is 14 residues long. Germline V gene sequence: CDR1 MNHEY, CDR2 SVGAGI. V lost 6 bases, J lost 3 bases, and 14 bases lay in between.

Worth noting for this clone: This CDR3 is also generated by other DNA sequences in the sample. The chain employs TRBV19 and TRBJ2-7; 7 positions match TRBD1. This CDR3 spans 13 amino acids. V lost 6 bases and J lost 2; bases outside the gene matches: 4. Germline V gives CDR1 LNHDA, CDR2 SQIVND (reference sequence). In DNA form, the CDR3 reads TGTGCCAGTAGAGGAAGGGGGCCCTACGAGCAGTACTTC. It specifies CASRGRGPYEQYF.

The chain uses TRBV5-5 and TRBJ2-1, with TRBD2 identical over 11 bases. The J segment lost 15 bases and the V segment lost 4 bases, leaving 12 bases of the junction unmatched. This CDR3 is built from 14 residues. Germline assignment: CDR1 SGHKS and CDR2 YYEKEE (reference sequence). The CDR3 sequence is CASSPGTSGHGGFF. The CDR3 coding sequence is TGTGCCAGCAGCCCCGGGACTAGCGGCCACGGTGGGTTCTTC.

This clone was recorded a few times. The rearrangement links TRBV11-2 to TRBJ2-1; the D gene is possibly TRBD2 (6 bases). The CDR3 sequence is 15 residues long. V lost 1 base and J 7 bases, leaving 14 bases between the germline ends. Looked up from germline, CDR1 is SGHAT and CDR2 is FQNNGV. CDR3 DNA sequence: TGTGCCAGCAGCTTAGGAAGGGTTGGAGGGAATGAGCAGTTCTTC. This codes for CASSLGRVGGNEQFF.

This chain joins TRBV19 and TRBJ2-4; a possible D gene is TRBD2 (5 bases). Germline V gene sequence: CDR1 LNHDA, CDR2 SQIVND (reference sequence). The CDR3 is 15 residues long. V was trimmed by 1 base and J by 0 bases, leaving 7 bases between them. CDR3 nucleotide sequence: TGTGCCAGTAGTATAGCGGGAATAGCCAAAAACATTCAGTACTTC. This codes for CASSIAGIAKNIQYF.

This clone has more than one count but fewer than ten. The V call is TRBV11-2, the J call TRBJ2-7; maybe TRBD1 (5 bases). The CDR3 covers 13 residues. V dropped 5 bases and J dropped 5 bases, with 13 bases sitting between them. Germline values: CDR1 SGHAT, CDR2 FQNNGV. The CDR3 loop reads CASSHPGADEQYF. The DNA for the CDR3 is TGTGCCAGCAGCCACCCTGGGGCGGACGAGCAGTACTTC.

V is TRBV4-2 and J is TRBJ2-3; maybe TRBD2 (6 bases). The CDR3 is 18 residues long. CDR1 and CDR2 from the germline V gene are LGHNA and YNFKEQ. With 5 bases removed from V and 0 bases from J, the gap between germline ends came to 21 bases. The CDR3 is CASSKRTIGISSTDTQYF. In DNA form, the CDR3 reads TGTGCCAGCAGCAAGCGGACTATAGGTATCTCTAGCACAGATACGCAGTATTTT.